A selection of T cell receptor beta chains follows, all from one sample in a study of response to subunit inactivated influenza vaccine. In TCRdb, the RT-PCR reads were re-called with MiXCR into one record per CDR3 protein. The data show more than 450,000 distinct CDR3 sequences, roughly 10% seen once. The sample in question was PBMCs from blood, obtained on the day of vaccination. Receptors originate from a man aged 50 to 59 who received an inactivated influenza vaccine. Each CDR3 is given with its conserved first and last residue. The order of the fields is J gene, V gene, D gene, clone size, CDR3 DNA, CDR3 protein. A D gene is named only where the DNA matches it firmly. Clone size is given for some rows only: seen once, a few or many times, or a class if the clone is expanded.

j_gene: TRBJ2-5
v_gene: TRBV28
d_gene: .
abundance: few
CDR3nt: TGTGCCAGCACCAAGAGAAACCAAGAGACCCAGTACTTC
CDR3aa: CASTKRNQETQYF

j_gene: TRBJ2-7
v_gene: TRBV11-3
d_gene: .
abundance: .
CDR3nt: TGTGCCAGCAGCGCTGGGGCGCAGGGGTCGAGGGAGCAGTACTTC
CDR3aa: CASSAGAQGSREQYF

j_gene: TRBJ1-5
v_gene: TRBV7-2
d_gene: .
abundance: few
CDR3nt: TGTGCCAGCAGCTTAGCGCGGATGGGCGGCAATCAGCCCCAGCATTTT
CDR3aa: CASSLARMGGNQPQHF

j_gene: TRBJ2-2
v_gene: TRBV4-2
d_gene: .
abundance: many
CDR3nt: TGTGCCAGCAGCCAAGAGGCAGGGGCCGCCGGGGAGCTGTTTTTT
CDR3aa: CASSQEAGAAGELFF

j_gene: TRBJ2-7
v_gene: TRBV4-1
d_gene: .
abundance: many
CDR3nt: TGCGCCAGCAGCCAAGTTACGAGCGTATCCGAGCAGTACTTC
CDR3aa: CASSQVTSVSEQYF

j_gene: TRBJ2-1
v_gene: TRBV5-1
d_gene: TRBD1
abundance: few
CDR3nt: TGCGCCAGCAGCTCCCTCTACAGGGGCGCCTCCTACAATGAGCAGTTCTTC
CDR3aa: CASSSLYRGASYNEQFF

j_gene: TRBJ2-1
v_gene: TRBV11-2
d_gene: .
abundance: .
CDR3nt: TGTGCCAGCAGCTCGCTAGGGACGCCTTACAATGAGCAGTTCTTC
CDR3aa: CASSSLGTPYNEQFF

j_gene: TRBJ2-7
v_gene: TRBV29-1
d_gene: TRBD2
abundance: few
CDR3nt: TGCAGCGTTGTATCCGGGGGGGCCTACGAGCAGTACTTC
CDR3aa: CSVVSGGAYEQYF

j_gene: TRBJ1-1
v_gene: TRBV11-2
d_gene: .
abundance: few
CDR3nt: TGTGCCAGCAGCTTTAAGAGGGGCACTGAAGCTTTCTTT
CDR3aa: CASSFKRGTEAFF

j_gene: TRBJ2-1
v_gene: TRBV2
d_gene: .
abundance: many
CDR3nt: TGTGCCAGCAGTGATAGGGACAATGAGCAGTTCTTC
CDR3aa: CASSDRDNEQFF

j_gene: TRBJ1-5
v_gene: TRBV5-8
d_gene: .
abundance: many
CDR3nt: TGTGCCAGCAGCTTGGCGAATCACCCAAGGCAGCCCCAGCATTTT
CDR3aa: CASSLANHPRQPQHF

j_gene: TRBJ2-1
v_gene: TRBV15
d_gene: TRBD1
abundance: few
CDR3nt: TGTGCCACCAGCAGCGGGGACAGGGCCGTTTCTGAGCAGTTCTTC
CDR3aa: CATSSGDRAVSEQFF

j_gene: TRBJ1-6
v_gene: TRBV7-9
d_gene: TRBD1
abundance: few
CDR3nt: TGTGCCAGCAGACGATGGAGTGGGGGACAGGGTTCCTCACCCCTCCACTTT
CDR3aa: CASRRWSGGQGSSPLHF

j_gene: TRBJ2-3
v_gene: TRBV28
d_gene: .
abundance: .
CDR3nt: TGTGCCAGCAGTTTGGTGGCTTATCGTAGAGATACGCAGTATTTT
CDR3aa: CASSLVAYRRDTQYF

j_gene: TRBJ2-1
v_gene: TRBV19
d_gene: TRBD2
abundance: .
CDR3nt: TGTGCCAGTAGTATAGTAGCGGGGGAAAACAATGAGCAGTTCTTC
CDR3aa: CASSIVAGENNEQFF

j_gene: TRBJ1-5
v_gene: TRBV6-1
d_gene: TRBD1
abundance: few
CDR3nt: TGTGCCAGCAGACGCGGGACAGGCAATCAGCCCCAGCATTTT
CDR3aa: CASRRGTGNQPQHF

j_gene: TRBJ2-6
v_gene: TRBV3-1
d_gene: .
abundance: .
CDR3nt: TGTGCCAGCAGCCAAGACCCGCGGGACTCTGGGGCCAACGTCCTGACTTTC
CDR3aa: CASSQDPRDSGANVLTF

j_gene: TRBJ2-6
v_gene: TRBV18
d_gene: .
abundance: few
CDR3nt: TGTGCCAGCTCACCTAGGGTTTTCAGTACTGGGGCCAACGTCCTGACTTTC
CDR3aa: CASSPRVFSTGANVLTF

j_gene: TRBJ2-2
v_gene: TRBV7-2
d_gene: .
abundance: few
CDR3nt: TGTGCCAGCAGCTCCACCAGGACAGCGAACACCGGGGAGCTGTTTTTT
CDR3aa: CASSSTRTANTGELFF

j_gene: TRBJ2-3
v_gene: TRBV4-2
d_gene: TRBD2
abundance: many
CDR3nt: TGTGCCAGCAGCCAAGATAATCATGTACTAGCGGGACTAAATACGCAGTATTTT
CDR3aa: CASSQDNHVLAGLNTQYF

j_gene: TRBJ2-4
v_gene: TRBV20-1
d_gene: .
abundance: .
CDR3nt: TGCAGTGCTTATGGGACGGGGAATTTAGCCAAAAACATTCAGTACTTC
CDR3aa: CSAYGTGNLAKNIQYF

j_gene: TRBJ2-7
v_gene: TRBV3-1
d_gene: .
abundance: many
CDR3nt: TGTGCCAGCAGCCAAGGCTCCTACGAGCAGTACTTC
CDR3aa: CASSQGSYEQYF

j_gene: TRBJ2-7
v_gene: TRBV20-1
d_gene: TRBD2
abundance: .
CDR3nt: TGCAGTGCTAGTACGGGAGGGCCCTACGAGCAGTACTTC
CDR3aa: CSASTGGPYEQYF

j_gene: TRBJ2-2
v_gene: TRBV7-9
d_gene: .
abundance: .
CDR3nt: TGTGCCAGCAGCTTAGGCCCAGGGATGAACACCGGGGAGCTGTTTTTT
CDR3aa: CASSLGPGMNTGELFF

j_gene: TRBJ2-7
v_gene: TRBV20-1
d_gene: .
abundance: few
CDR3nt: TGCAGTCCTAACAAAGCAGGCGGAGGCTACGAGCAGTACTTC
CDR3aa: CSPNKAGGGYEQYF

j_gene: TRBJ1-4
v_gene: TRBV5-1
d_gene: .
abundance: few
CDR3nt: TGCGCCAGCAGCTTGGTTGGGGCTCGGACTAATGAAAAACTGTTTTTT
CDR3aa: CASSLVGARTNEKLFF

j_gene: TRBJ2-7
v_gene: TRBV5-1
d_gene: TRBD1
abundance: .
CDR3nt: TGCGCCAGCAGCAAAAGACAGGGGGCTGGGTACGAGCAGTACTTC
CDR3aa: CASSKRQGAGYEQYF